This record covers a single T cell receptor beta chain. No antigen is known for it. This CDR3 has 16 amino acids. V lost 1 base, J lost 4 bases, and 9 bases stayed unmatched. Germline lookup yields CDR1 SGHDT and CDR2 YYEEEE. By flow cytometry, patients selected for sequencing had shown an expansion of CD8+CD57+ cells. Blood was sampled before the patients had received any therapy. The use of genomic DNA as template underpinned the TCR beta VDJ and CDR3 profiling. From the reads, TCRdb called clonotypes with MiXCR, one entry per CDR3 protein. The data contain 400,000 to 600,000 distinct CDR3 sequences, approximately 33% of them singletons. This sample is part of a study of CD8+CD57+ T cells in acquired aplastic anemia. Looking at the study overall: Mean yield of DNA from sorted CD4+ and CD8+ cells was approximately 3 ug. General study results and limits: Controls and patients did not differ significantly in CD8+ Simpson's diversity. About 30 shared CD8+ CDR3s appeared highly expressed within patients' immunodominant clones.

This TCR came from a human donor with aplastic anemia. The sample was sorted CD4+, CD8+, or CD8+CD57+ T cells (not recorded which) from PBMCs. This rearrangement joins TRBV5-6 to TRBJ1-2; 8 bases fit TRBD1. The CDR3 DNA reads TGTGCCAGCAGCTTGTTCCAGGGGGCGCAGAGCTATGGCTACACCTTC. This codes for CASSLFQGAQSYGYTF.